This TCR beta chain comes out of a study of cytomegalovirus exposure and HLA in healthy donors. The overall study: Ancestry clustering placed around four fifths of roughly 410 genotyped donors in the Caucasian-associated cluster. Study-wide points: Rare TCR sequences dominated, though some public TCRs recurred in many donors.

The CDR3 extends over 14 amino acids. Germline V gene sequence: CDR1 MNHEY, CDR2 SVGAGI. V was clipped by 2 bases and J by 7 bases, with 12 bases between them. Primers: 60 Vbeta forward and 13 Jbeta reverse. Authors' analysis steps: Later analysis identified 80 million to 85 million unique TCR beta chains, about 12 million shared. Assay: immunoSEQ multiplex PCR; the TCRdb copy retains only in-frame clones and omits some. D and trimming were read from the DNA, whereas the V and J calls and clone size are those reported in that table. The table has 150,000 to 200,000 clones, about 85% seen once. Comment on this clone: Its antigen is not identified.

Sequencing used PBMCs. The clonotype was recovered from a man aged 18 to 29 in good health and CMV-seronegative. This chain links TRBV6-5 with TRBJ1-5; maybe TRBD1 (6 bases). CDR3 DNA sequence: TGTGCCAGCAGTTACAAGGTGGGGGCGCAGCCCCAGCATTTT. Its protein product is CASSYKVGAQPQHF.